The 14 T cell receptor beta chains in this list originate from one sample, sequenced in a study of OX40 agonist ivuxolimab in advanced cancers. Some clones are missing from TCRdb's copy, which holds only in-frame ones; the method was immunoSEQ multiplex PCR. This sample has some 150,000 clones, with about 93% found just once. The material sequenced was CD4+ or CD8+ T cells sorted from blood, taken in a trial of the OX40 agonist ivuxolimab. The receptors shown here come from an adult with an advanced solid tumor such as melanoma, head and neck, liver or kidney cancer.

This chain links TRBV10-3 with TRBJ1-4, with TRBD1 as a possible D gene (5 bases). Germline CDR1 reads ENHRY; CDR2 reads SYGVKD. The V end lost 0 bases, the J end lost 5 bases, and 10 bases lay between the germline ends. The CDR3 has 15 residues. Here the CDR3 reads CAISESGPRNEKLFF. The CDR3 nucleotides are TGTGCCATCAGTGAGTCGGGACCTCGGAATGAAAAACTGTTTTTT.

The CDR3 DNA reads as TGTGCCAGCAGCTTCGGACCGCGGGCCGCCCAGAGCTCCTACGAGCAGTACTTC. Its translation is CASSFGPRAAQSSYEQYF. The rearrangement uses TRBV11-2 and TRBJ2-7; maybe TRBD2 (5 bases). The CDR3 has 18 residues. V was cut by 3 bases and J by 0 bases, with 21 bases left in between. CDR1 SGHAT and CDR2 FQNNGV come from the germline V gene.

The V and J genes are TRBV5-1 and TRBJ1-3, with 10 positions matching TRBD1. The germline gives CDR1 SGHRS, CDR2 YFSETQ. V lost 3 bases, J lost 8 bases, and 2 bases stayed unmatched. The CDR3 spans 13 residues. The CDR3 sequence: CASSWDRGDTIYF. The CDR3 DNA sequence: TGCGCCAGCAGCTGGGACAGGGGAGACACCATATATTTT.

The V call is TRBV5-1, the J call TRBJ1-1; D call uncertain. CDR3 length equals 13 residues. CDR1 SGHRS and CDR2 YFSETQ come from the germline V gene. Trimming took off 4 bases at V and 0 bases at J, with 7 bases between the two ends. CDR3 DNA sequence: TGCGCCAGCAGCCCGGCGGTGAACACTGAAGCTTTCTTT. Encoded protein: CASSPAVNTEAFF.

The sample holds a few counts of this clone. The J gene is TRBJ1-2, the V gene TRBV6-1; perhaps TRBD1 as D (6 bases). Germline loops: CDR1 MNHNS, CDR2 SASEGT. V was trimmed by 4 bases and J by 0 bases, leaving 15 bases between them. This CDR3 has 16 residues. The CDR3 spells CASSGGTPIANYGYTF. In DNA, the CDR3 is TGTGCCAGCAGTGGCGGGACACCAATAGCTAACTATGGCTACACCTTC.

V and J are TRBV4-3 and TRBJ1-5; 8 bases match TRBD1. V shed 0 bases and J 7 bases; nucleotides not matched to a gene: 5. Germline assignment: CDR1 LGHNA and CDR2 YSLEER. The CDR3 consists of 15 residues. This CDR3 is CASSQDWTGHQPQHF. The CDR3 coding sequence is TGCGCCAGCAGCCAAGATTGGACAGGGCACCAGCCCCAGCATTTT.

The rearrangement links TRBV18 to TRBJ2-3; D not resolved. The CDR3 has 13 amino acids. Trimming left V 3 bases short and J 4 bases short, with 8 bases between. Germline V gene lookup returns CDR1 KGHSH and CDR2 LQKENI. The CDR3 here is CASSPGTSDTQYF. The CDR3 bases are TGTGCCAGCTCACCGGGAACCTCAGATACGCAGTATTTT.

The genes are TRBV6-5 and TRBJ2-3, with D hard to call. The CDR3 extends over 13 amino acids. In germline, CDR1 is MNHEY, CDR2 SVGAGI. The V gene lost 8 bases and the J gene lost 2 bases, with 11 bases spanning the gap. Written as DNA, the CDR3 is TGTGCCAGCGCGAGGTTTCTCACAGATACGCAGTATTTT. This codes for CASARFLTDTQYF.

The CDR3 here is CAWSVPLGGRESTDTQYF. CDR3 nucleotide sequence: TGTGCCTGGAGTGTCCCATTGGGCGGGAGGGAAAGCACAGATACGCAGTATTTT. This chain joins TRBV30 and TRBJ2-3; 9 bases align to TRBD2. CDR3 length: 18 amino acids. Looked up from germline, CDR1 is GTSNPN and CDR2 is SVGIG (reference sequence). V shed 0 bases and J 0 bases; nucleotides not matched to a gene: 10.

The chain links TRBV9 to TRBJ2-4; 10 nucleotides match TRBD2. CDR1 and CDR2 from the germline V gene are SGDLS and YYNGEE. The CDR3 is 16 residues long. V gave up 0 bases and J gave up 9 bases; unmatched junction bases: 9. As DNA, the CDR3 is TGTGCCAGCAGCGTAGGGGCCAGCGGGAGGGCCCTCATTCAGTACTTC. This sequence encodes CASSVGASGRALIQYF.

The chain has TRBV7-2 and TRBJ2-7; TRBD2 agrees at 12 bases. There are 15 residues in the CDR3. The germline CDR1 and CDR2 sequences are SGHTA and FQGNSA. Germline trimming cut 4 bases from V and 0 bases from J; bases unmatched to any gene: 1. The CDR3 region is CASSWTSGDSYEQYF. CDR3 coding DNA: TGTGCCAGCAGCTGGACTAGCGGGGACTCCTACGAGCAGTACTTC.

The V gene is TRBV6-1, the J gene TRBJ2-2; the D gene is possibly TRBD2 (5 bases). This CDR3 is built from 13 residues. The germline V gene encodes CDR1 MNHNS and CDR2 SASEGT. V lost 6 bases and J lost 1, with 6 bases in between. This chain's CDR3 is CASRRENTGELFF. CDR3 sequence (DNA): TGTGCCAGCAGACGGGAGAACACCGGGGAGCTGTTTTTT.

The CDR3 nucleotides read TGTGCCAGCTCACCGATCCCCCCAGGGGGTGCAACTAATGAAAAACTGTTTTTT. This gives the protein CASSPIPPGGATNEKLFF. V usage is TRBV18 and J usage is TRBJ1-4; 7 bases align to TRBD1. V gave up 3 bases and J gave up 0 bases; unmatched junction bases: 10. This CDR3 has 18 residues. Germline V gene data show CDR1 as KGHSH and CDR2 as LQKENI.

As regards this clone: This sample also contains other DNA sequences that code for the same CDR3. CDR3 DNA: TGTGCCAGTAGAGGGGCAAGCACAGATACGCAGTATTTT. Residues: CASRGASTDTQYF. The chain employs TRBV19 and TRBJ2-3; D might be TRBD1 (5 bases). The V gene's germline CDR1 is LNHDA and CDR2 SQIVND (reference sequence). Deletions cut 6 bases from V and 0 bases from J, with 7 bases between. This CDR3 spans 13 amino acids.